The 22 T cell receptor beta chains reported below all come from one sample, sequenced in a study of shared clonotypes between healthy human individuals. Naive CD8 populations comprised CD45RO-negative cells positively selected for CCR7, excluding terminally differentiated effector memory CD45RA+ cells. Clones were read by immunoSEQ multiplex PCR, and TCRdb kept only the in-frame ones, dropping some. The repertoire has roughly 590,000 clones, around 95% of them found once; the top ten carry 0.11%. Sequenced sample: naive CD8+ T cells sorted from blood. These receptors were collected from a woman aged 30 to 39 in good health.

The V and J genes are TRBV18 and TRBJ2-1, with 8 bases matching TRBD2. The length of the CDR3 is 17 residues. After removal of 8 bases from V and 0 bases from J, the junction contained 12 bases not matched to a gene. Germline CDR1 reads KGHSH; CDR2 reads LQKENI. In DNA form, the CDR3 reads TGTGCCAGCCATAGTTGGCGGGAGGACCCCTCCTACAATGAGCAGTTCTTC. Translating gives CASHSWREDPSYNEQFF.

V is TRBV7-9 and J is TRBJ2-2; the match to TRBD2 covers 11 bases. Germline CDR1 and CDR2: SEHNR and FQNEAQ (reference sequence). This CDR3 is 19 amino acids long. Trimming at V came to 1 base and at J to 1 base, leaving 8 bases not matched to a gene. CDR3 loop: CASSLDARGLAENTGELFF. The CDR3 coding sequence is TGTGCCAGCAGCTTAGATGCCAGGGGACTAGCGGAGAACACCGGGGAGCTGTTTTTT.

This clone was recorded only once. The V and J genes are TRBV9 and TRBJ2-7; TRBD2 is a possible D gene (5 bases). CDR3 size: 16 residues. Germline-derived CDR1 and CDR2 are SGDLS and YYNGEE. With 3 bases removed from V and 7 bases from J, the gap between germline ends came to 23 bases. The CDR3 DNA is TGTGCCAGCAGCGCTAGGGAGCTGGCCTCCTCTGGGGAGCAGTACTTC. Amino acid sequence: CASSARELASSGEQYF.

This rearrangement joins TRBV29-1 to TRBJ1-1; D call uncertain. The germline gives CDR1 SQVTM, CDR2 ANQGSEA. The V and J ends lost 4 bases and 1 base respectively, with 7 bases between them. The CDR3 loop spans 12 amino acids. CDR3 coding DNA: TGCAGCGTTGTAGGACCGAACACTGAAGCTTTCTTT. Amino acid sequence: CSVVGPNTEAFF.

In nucleotides, the CDR3 is TGTGCCAGCAGTCCGGGACCCTTTGAAAAACTGTTTTTT. As protein: CASSPGPFEKLFF. The V call is TRBV27, the J call TRBJ1-4, with D perhaps TRBD1 (5 bases). The germline V gene encodes CDR1 MNHEY and CDR2 SMNVEV (reference sequence). The CDR3 covers 13 residues. V was clipped by 5 bases and J by 7 bases, with 11 bases between them.

A remark on this clone: Additional DNA sequences in this sample encode the identical CDR3. The chain couples TRBV27 to TRBJ2-7; possibly TRBD2 for D (6 bases). The ends were cut back, 3 bases at V and 3 bases at J, with 9 bases in the middle. CDR1 is MNHEY, CDR2 SMNVEV, per germline (reference sequence). This CDR3 contains 13 residues. CDR3 bases: TGTGCCAGCAGTTTCGCGGGATACTACGAGCAGTACTTC. Its translation: CASSFAGYYEQYF.

This clone was detected only a few times. This sequence joins TRBV11-3 and TRBJ2-1; 10 bases are shared with TRBD2. V dropped 1 base and J dropped 4; count of bases not matched to a gene: 10. The germline CDR1 and CDR2 sequences are SGHNT and YENEEA. The CDR3 has 18 residues. This chain's CDR3 is CASSLGPPGLAIYNEQFF. The CDR3 DNA sequence: TGTGCCAGCAGCTTAGGGCCCCCGGGACTAGCGATTTACAATGAGCAGTTCTTC.

The genes are TRBV9 and TRBJ1-1; D is uncertain. Germline CDR1 and CDR2: SGDLS and YYNGEE. CDR3 length: 12 residues. Trimming left V 3 bases short and J 0 bases short, with 3 bases between. In DNA, the CDR3 is TGTGCCAGCAGCGGACTGAACACTGAAGCTTTCTTT. Translating gives CASSGLNTEAFF.

This sequence joins TRBV6-1 and TRBJ2-5; 9 bases agree with TRBD1. The tail of the sequence fits TRBJ2-7 better, so the J call may be wrong. The CDR3 consists of 15 residues. CDR1 is MNHNS, CDR2 SASEGT, per germline. CDR3 DNA: TGTGCCAGCAGTGAAGGGACAGGGGTCCCCTACGAGCAGTACTTC. This translates into CASSEGTGVPYEQYF.

This sequence joins TRBV28 and TRBJ2-5, with TRBD2 as a possible D gene (6 bases). Germline V gives CDR1 MDHEN, CDR2 SYDVKM. This CDR3 comprises 16 residues. Trimming took off 0 bases at V and 2 bases at J, with 13 bases between the two ends. In DNA form, the CDR3 reads TGTGCCAGCAGTTTATGGGAGGGCAGAAAACAAGAGACCCAGTACTTC. As protein: CASSLWEGRKQETQYF.

J is TRBJ2-3 and V is TRBV4-2, with 14 positions matching TRBD2. CDR1 and CDR2 (germline): LGHNA, YNFKEQ. V lost 3 bases to trimming and J lost 1 base; unmatched junction nucleotides: 9. This CDR3 spans 19 amino acids. The CDR3 DNA follows: TGTGCCAGCAGCCAGGGGGGACTAGCGGGAGTAGCTGGCACAGATACGCAGTATTTT. Translation gives CASSQGGLAGVAGTDTQYF.

As DNA, the CDR3 is TGTGCCACCAGCAGAGATTGGGGGACAGGGAGCAATCAGCCCCAGCATTTT. Protein product: CATSRDWGTGSNQPQHF. The J gene is TRBJ1-5, the V gene TRBV15, with 9 bases identical to TRBD1. CDR1 is LNHNV, CDR2 YYDKDF, per germline (reference sequence). The J segment lost 1 base and the V segment lost 0 bases, leaving 4 bases of the junction unmatched. The CDR3 extends over 17 amino acids.

J is TRBJ2-7 and V is TRBV10-1, with D perhaps TRBD2 (6 bases). Germline loops: CDR1 WNHNN, CDR2 SYGVQD (reference sequence). V gave up 3 bases and J gave up 2 bases, with 14 bases separating them. This CDR3 has 15 residues. The CDR3 loop reads CASSDRGLPPYEQYF. CDR3 DNA sequence: TGCGCCAGCAGTGACCGAGGACTACCGCCCTACGAGCAGTACTTC.

The chain combines TRBV10-2 with TRBJ2-3; weak D call: TRBD2 (5 bases). V was trimmed by 3 bases and J by 6 bases, leaving 10 bases between them. CDR3 length: 13 residues. Germline V gene data show CDR1 as WSHSY and CDR2 as SAAADI. The CDR3, as DNA: TGCGCCAGCAGTGAAGGCAGAGGGGATACGCAGTATTTT. This sequence encodes CASSEGRGDTQYF.

This rearrangement joins TRBV6-5 to TRBJ1-1, with D maybe TRBD1 (5 bases). The V gene lost 2 bases and the J gene lost 5 bases, with 12 bases spanning the gap. The CDR3 is 14 residues long. Germline lookup yields CDR1 MNHEY and CDR2 SVGAGI. The CDR3 DNA sequence: TGTGCCAGCAGTTACCTCGCTTGGGGGACTGAAGCTTTCTTT. Amino acid sequence: CASSYLAWGTEAFF.

The gene calls are TRBV5-5 and TRBJ1-2; D is possibly TRBD1 (6 bases). The germline V and J ends were trimmed by 7 bases and 13 bases, with 17 bases remaining between them. Germline V gene lookup returns CDR1 SGHKS and CDR2 YYEKEE (reference sequence). CDR3 length: 11 residues. This CDR3 reads CASSYGGASTF. CDR3 in DNA: TGTGCCAGCTCCTACGGGGGGGCGTCCACCTTC.

This rearrangement joins TRBV29-1 to TRBJ2-7; D perhaps matches TRBD2 (5 bases). V lost 4 bases and J lost 3, with 13 bases in between. CDR1 is SQVTM, CDR2 ANQGSEA, per germline. There are 13 residues in the CDR3. CDR3 protein: CSVARTVDYEQYF. CDR3 DNA: TGCAGCGTTGCCCGGACTGTAGACTACGAGCAGTACTTC.

Concerning this clone: Other DNA variants within this sample encode the same CDR3. The chain is built from TRBV6-5 and TRBJ2-7, with D hard to call. The CDR3 loop spans 13 amino acids. The germline gives CDR1 MNHEY, CDR2 SVGAGI. The ends were cut back, 2 bases at V and 2 bases at J, with 7 bases in the middle. The CDR3 reads CASSYGRTYEQYF. The CDR3 DNA is TGTGCCAGCAGTTACGGCCGAACCTACGAGCAGTACTTC.

J is TRBJ2-7 and V is TRBV28; D perhaps matches TRBD2 (5 bases). Germline V lookup: CDR1 MDHEN, CDR2 SYDVKM. The germline V and J ends were trimmed by 6 bases and 6 bases, with 18 bases remaining between them. The CDR3 covers 14 residues. The CDR3 spells CASSRPSRAPEQYF. CDR3 DNA sequence: TGTGCCAGCAGCCGACCCTCGCGGGCACCCGAGCAGTACTTC.

V gene TRBV19 combines with J gene TRBJ1-1; 10 bases fit TRBD1. V lost 3 bases, J lost 5 bases, and 3 bases stayed unmatched. The CDR3 spans 14 residues. The V gene's germline CDR1 is LNHDA and CDR2 SQIVND (reference sequence). DNA of the CDR3: TGTGCCAGTAGTATTTGGACAGGGGGTACTGAAGCTTTCTTT. Translation: CASSIWTGGTEAFF.

This clone was picked up a small number of times. This chain uses TRBV19 with TRBJ1-2; D possibly corresponds to TRBD1 (6 bases). Germline values: CDR1 LNHDA, CDR2 SQIVND (reference sequence). The V gene lost 5 bases and the J gene lost 2 bases, with 18 bases spanning the gap. The CDR3 length is 16 residues. CDR3 residues: CASSPSGAFLNYGYTF. CDR3 DNA: TGTGCCAGTAGTCCGTCGGGGGCATTTCTCAACTATGGCTACACCTTC.

CDR3 sequence reads: CASSGLAGVGYEQYF. The CDR3 coding sequence is TGTGCCAGCAGCGGACTAGCGGGAGTGGGGTACGAGCAGTACTTC. V gene TRBV5-4 combines with J gene TRBJ2-7; 13 bases line up with TRBD2. The CDR3 has 15 residues. The germline CDR1 and CDR2 sequences are SGHNT and YYREEE (reference sequence). V gave up 4 bases and J gave up 4 bases; unmatched junction bases: 5.